The clone carrying this T cell receptor beta chain rates as medium-sized. As yet, its antigen is unknown. The V end lost 5 bases, the J end lost 4 bases, and 11 bases lay between the germline ends. The CDR3 runs 13 residues. Before thyroid surgery, none of the patients had received any treatment. In the study's own analysis: Built for papillary thyroid cancer, a distant-metastasis classifier drew on CDR3 differences across clinicopathological groups. TCRdb reprocessed the PCR reads via MiXCR. The V and J calls were determined by TCRdb, not by the authors. The repertoire holds over 15,000 clones, about 31% seen once, with roughly 19% in the top ten. These data come from a study of metastatic and nonmetastatic thyroid tumors. Study at large: For malignant and benign thyroid patients, tumor or nodule tissue and blood were the sources whose repertoires were compared. General study points: In blood and tumor, TCR beta diversity was reportedly significantly higher in malignant thyroid tumors than in benign nodules.

The sequenced sample consisted of adjacent normal tissue. The V call is TRBV12-3 or TRBV12-4, the J call TRBJ1-2; D unresolved. The sequence derives from a female donor with papillary thyroid cancer or a benign thyroid nodule (not recorded which). Some clones in this sample may be carry-over from other donors' samples. Written as DNA, the CDR3 is TGTGCCAGCAGTCCTACGGCCTTCTATGGCTACACCTTC. Its protein product is CASSPTAFYGYTF.